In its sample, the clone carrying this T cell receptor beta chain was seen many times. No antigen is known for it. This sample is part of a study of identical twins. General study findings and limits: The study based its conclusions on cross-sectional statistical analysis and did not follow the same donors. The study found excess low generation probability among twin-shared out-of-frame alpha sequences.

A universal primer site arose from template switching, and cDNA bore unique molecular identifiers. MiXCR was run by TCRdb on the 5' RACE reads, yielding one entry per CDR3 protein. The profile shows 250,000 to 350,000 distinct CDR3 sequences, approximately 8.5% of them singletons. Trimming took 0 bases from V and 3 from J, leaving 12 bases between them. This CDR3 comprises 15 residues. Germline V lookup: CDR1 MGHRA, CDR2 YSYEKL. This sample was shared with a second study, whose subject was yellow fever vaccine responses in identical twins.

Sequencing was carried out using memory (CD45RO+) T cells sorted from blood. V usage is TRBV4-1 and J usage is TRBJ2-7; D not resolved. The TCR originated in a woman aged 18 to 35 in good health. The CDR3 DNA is TGCGCCAGCAGCCAAGATAGGCAGACTTACTACGAGCAGTACTTC. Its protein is CASSQDRQTYYEQYF.